Listed below are T cell receptor beta chains from one sample, sequenced in a study of post-analysis software for immune sequencing data. MiXCR, run by TCRdb on the PCR reads, gives a single entry per CDR3 protein. Of 650,000 to 900,000 distinct CDR3 sequences detected, about 43% appear once; the ten largest clones hold roughly 5%. The sequenced sample was blood. The source is a girl under 18 with multiple sclerosis. Each CDR3 is given with its conserved first and last residue. D genes are given only for firm matches. The size entry is marked missing in some rows and otherwise reads once, few, many or a size class.

>NA|TRBJ2-1|few|TRBV7-6|14
TGTGCCAGCAGCTTAGTTGCTCTAGACAATGAGCAGTTCTTC
CASSLVALDNEQFF
>TRBD2|TRBJ2-7|NA|TRBV10-3|15
TGTGCCATCAGTGAGTCCTTAGCGGGAGGAGTTGAGCAGTACTTC
CAISESLAGGVEQYF
>NA|TRBJ1-6|NA|TRBV13|14
TGTGCTAGCAGCTTGACAGGATATAATTCACCCCTCCACTTT
CASSLTGYNSPLHF
>NA|TRBJ2-5|NA|TRBV5-1|14
TGCGCCAGCAGCTTGGTGGCTATCGAGGCGACCCAGTACTTC
CASSLVAIEATQYF
>NA|TRBJ2-1|NA|TRBV4-3|16
TGCGCCAGCAGCTGGGGGGGCCTGAGCTCCTACAATGAGCAGTTCTTC
CASSWGGLSSYNEQFF
>NA|TRBJ2-1|NA|TRBV9|16
TGTGCCAGCAGCGCCGGGGGGCGGGAGCCGAGGAATGAGCAGTTCTTC
CASSAGGREPRNEQFF
>TRBD2|TRBJ2-5|NA|TRBV5-1|16
TGCGCCAGCAGCTTGGAAGGCGGGAGGGCCCACGAGACCCAGTACTTC
CASSLEGGRAHETQYF
>TRBD2|TRBJ2-5|few|TRBV7-9|17
TGTGCCAGCAGCCCAGGGGCGCTAGCGGGTAAACAAGAGACCCAGTACTTC
CASSPGALAGKQETQYF
>TRBD1|TRBJ1-5|NA|TRBV10-3|16
TGTGCCATCAGTGGGACAGGGGCAGGGATGGGTCAGCCCCAGCATTTT
CAISGTGAGMGQPQHF
>TRBD2|TRBJ2-2|NA|TRBV28|19
TGTGCCAGCAGTGCGGCGGGGGGGCGGGATATTTGCTACACCGGGGAGCTGTTTTTT
CASSAAGGRDICYTGELFF
>NA|TRBJ1-5|NA|TRBV6-5|14
TGTGCCAGCAGTTCGGGACGGTCCAATCAGCCCCAGCATTTT
CASSSGRSNQPQHF
>NA|TRBJ1-2|few|TRBV29-1|12
TGCAGCGTTGCATGGGCCATTTATGGCTACACCTTC
CSVAWAIYGYTF
>NA|TRBJ2-5|NA|TRBV19|15
TGTGCCAGTAGTGATACTCGAGACAGTCAAGAGACCCAGTACTTC
CASSDTRDSQETQYF
>TRBD2|TRBJ2-1|NA|TRBV9|15
TGTGCCAGCAGCGTAGTTGCGGGAGCCCCCAATGAGCAGTTCTTC
CASSVVAGAPNEQFF
>NA|TRBJ2-5|NA|TRBV15|14
TGTGCCACCAGCAGAGTTCTAGCCCCCGAGACCCAGTACTTC
CATSRVLAPETQYF
>TRBD1|TRBJ2-3|NA|TRBV20-1|15
TGCAGTGCTGAAGTACCGGGACAGGCTCTAGATACGCAGTATTTT
CSAEVPGQALDTQYF
>NA|TRBJ2-7|few|TRBV7-6|16
TGTGCCAGCAGCTTAGATGGGCAGTACTACTCCTACGAGCAGTACTTC
CASSLDGQYYSYEQYF
>NA|TRBJ1-2|few|TRBV5-1|15
TGCGCCAGCAGCCACCATGTAGGAGATAACTATGGCTACACCTTC
CASSHHVGDNYGYTF
>NA|TRBJ1-6|NA|TRBV2|13
TGTGCCAGCGGCCGCGGGGAGGGTTCACCCCTCCACTTT
CASGRGEGSPLHF
>NA|TRBJ2-7|few|TRBV6-5|17
TGTGCCAGCAGTGACTCCATAGAACAGGGATCCCGGTACGAGCAGTACTTC
CASSDSIEQGSRYEQYF
>NA|TRBJ1-1|NA|TRBV7-8|14
TGTGCCAGCAGCTTAGAAGTTGGGGTGGATGAAGCTTTCTTT
CASSLEVGVDEAFF
>TRBD2|TRBJ2-3|many|TRBV20-1|15
TGCAGTGCAGAACGGACTAGCGGGATAACAGATACGCAGTATTTT
CSAERTSGITDTQYF
>NA|TRBJ1-1|NA|TRBV12-5|16
TGTGCTAGTGGTTTGGCCCAGACAGTTCTGAACACTGAAGCTTTCTTT
CASGLAQTVLNTEAFF
>NA|TRBJ2-1|NA|TRBV4-1|15
TGCGCCAGCAGCCAGGCCGGGACGGTTTACAATGAGCAGTTCTTC
CASSQAGTVYNEQFF
>NA|TRBJ2-7|NA|TRBV27|13
TGTGCCAGCAGTCCGAGCGCCTACAATGAGCAGTACTTC
CASSPSAYNEQYF
>NA|TRBJ2-3|NA|TRBV27|14
TGTGCCAGCAGTCCGGGCCTCCCGATCGATACGCAGTATTTT
CASSPGLPIDTQYF
>TRBD2|TRBJ2-7|few|TRBV29-1|15
TGCAGCGTTACCATTAGCGGGAGGATGACTTACGAGCAGTACTTC
CSVTISGRMTYEQYF
>NA|TRBJ2-7|few|TRBV12-3/TRBV12-4|14
TGTGCCAGCAGTCCAGACAGCGAGGGGGACGAGCAGTACTTC
CASSPDSEGDEQYF
>NA|TRBJ2-3|NA|TRBV12-3/TRBV12-4|14
TGTGCCAGCAGTCGACCCCTCCAGGAAGATACGCAGTATTTT
CASSRPLQEDTQYF
>NA|TRBJ1-4|NA|TRBV11-3|16
TGTGCCAGCAGCCCTCGTAGTGGGGGGTTCGCCGAAAAACTGTTTTTT
CASSPRSGGFAEKLFF
>NA|TRBJ2-5|few|TRBV11-1|14
TGTGCCAGCAGCTTAAGCTTCGACCAAGAGACCCAGTACTTC
CASSLSFDQETQYF
>TRBD1|TRBJ2-7|few|TRBV7-9|18
TGTGCCAGCAGCGCGGGACAGGGGTTCTTAATGGAACCTTACGAGCAGTACTTC
CASSAGQGFLMEPYEQYF
>TRBD2|TRBJ2-2|few|TRBV7-2|19
TGTGCCAGCAGCCACCCGGGACTAGCGGGAGGCGGGGTGTTCGGGGAGCTGTTTTTT
CASSHPGLAGGGVFGELFF
>NA|TRBJ1-5|NA|TRBV7-2|18
TGTGCCAGCAGCTTAGTAGGGAGAGGGAGTATGAGCAATCAGCCCCAGCATTTT
CASSLVGRGSMSNQPQHF
>NA|TRBJ1-2|NA|TRBV5-1|14
TGCGCCAGCAGTCAAGACAGTCTGCTGCTTGGCTACACCTTC
CASSQDSLLLGYTF
>NA|TRBJ2-3|NA|TRBV6-5|15
TGTGCCAGCAGTCCGACTGTACTTAGCACAGATACGCAGTATTTT
CASSPTVLSTDTQYF
>TRBD2|TRBJ2-6|NA|TRBV29-1|16
TGCAGCGTTCTACTAGCGGGAGGCGGTGGGGCCAACGTCCTGACTTTC
CSVLLAGGGGANVLTF
>NA|TRBJ2-3|NA|TRBV11-2|16
TGTGCCAGCAGCCCCGGAGTGGGAGGCGATTCGGATACGCAGTATTTT
CASSPGVGGDSDTQYF
>NA|TRBJ2-3|NA|TRBV5-1|15
TGCGCCAGCGGCTTGGAGGGGAGATACACAGATACGCAGTATTTT
CASGLEGRYTDTQYF
>NA|TRBJ2-5|NA|TRBV12-3/TRBV12-4|16
TGTGCCAGCAGTACCCGAGGGGTTGACCAAGGGGAGACCCAGTACTTC
CASSTRGVDQGETQYF
>TRBD2|TRBJ2-2|few|TRBV6-1|17
TGTGCCAGCAGTGGCCCCGGGGAGGGCAAGGACACCGGGGAGCTGTTTTTT
CASSGPGEGKDTGELFF
>NA|TRBJ2-1|few|TRBV7-7|17
TGTGCTAGCAGCTTAGTCTCAGGGAAGACCCCCTACAATGAGCAGTTCTTC
CASSLVSGKTPYNEQFF
>TRBD1|TRBJ2-1|NA|TRBV29-1|13
TGCAGCGAAACCGGGACAGGGGTTAATGAGCAGTTCTTC
CSETGTGVNEQFF
>TRBD2|TRBJ2-1|once|TRBV12-3/TRBV12-4|15
TGTGCCAGCAGTTTAGCGACCGGGAGGTGCGATGAGCAGTTCTTC
CASSLATGRCDEQFF
>TRBD1|TRBJ2-3|few|TRBV10-3|15
TGTGCCATCAGTGACCGGACAGGGGGCACAGATACGCAGTATTTT
CAISDRTGGTDTQYF
>TRBD1|TRBJ2-7|NA|TRBV15|16
TGTGCCACCAGCAGAGACCCCGGGACAGGGGGATTCGAGCAGTACTTC
CATSRDPGTGGFEQYF
>NA|TRBJ2-5|NA|TRBV5-1|14
TGCGCCAGCAGGGACCCTGGAGGCACGGAGACCCAGTACTTC
CASRDPGGTETQYF
>NA|TRBJ2-7|NA|TRBV12-3/TRBV12-4|15
TGTGCCAGCAGTACCGGGACCGCGGTTGATTACGAGCAGTACTTC
CASSTGTAVDYEQYF
>NA|TRBJ2-1|NA|TRBV3-1|17
TGTGCCAGCAGCCAAGGGCCACCGACCCTTTCCTACAATGAGCAGTTCTTC
CASSQGPPTLSYNEQFF
>NA|TRBJ2-7|few|TRBV20-1|14
TGCAGTGCTATGACTCCGGACTGGAGCTACGAGCAGTACTTC
CSAMTPDWSYEQYF
>TRBD2|TRBJ2-7|NA|TRBV2|16
TGTACCAGCCTTAAAGAGGGACTAGCGGGACGCTACGAGCAGTACTTC
CTSLKEGLAGRYEQYF
>TRBD1|TRBJ2-5|few|TRBV10-3|17
TGTGCCATCAGTGAGAAGGGCCCGGGACAGGGGAGGGAGACCCAGTACTTC
CAISEKGPGQGRETQYF
>NA|TRBJ2-5|NA|TRBV7-9|13
TGTGCCAGCAGCAGAAGAGTGTCGGAGACCCAGTACTTC
CASSRRVSETQYF
>NA|TRBJ2-7|many|TRBV6-5|13
TGTGCCAGCAGCCGGACAGTCGACTACGAGCAGTACTTC
CASSRTVDYEQYF
>NA|TRBJ2-7|NA|TRBV6-6|14
TGTGCCAGCAGTACCTGGACGGGGAGTTACGAGCAGTACTTC
CASSTWTGSYEQYF